The clone carrying this TCR beta chain turned up a few times. Its antigen is not identified. This sample was taken from a study of identical twins. Broader study findings: Out-of-frame alpha sequences shared between twins exhibited an excess of low generation probability.

One entry per CDR3 protein, called by TCRdb with MiXCR from the 5' RACE reads. The sample shows 200,000 to 250,000 distinct CDR3 sequences, 5.5% to 7.5% of them seen only once. The data were also submitted as part of a second study, on T cells expressing NK-cell markers. That publication notes: These clonotypes additionally ranked first within the CD3+CD56-NKG2C+ fraction of a few donors.

The receptor was isolated from a woman between 18 and 29 years old in good health. Input material: CD8+ T cells sorted from blood.

CDR3 region: CASSPSSAGELFF. For the CDR3, the DNA is TGTGCCAGCAGTCCGAGCTCGGCCGGGGAGCTGTTTTTT. The genes are TRBV6-1 and TRBJ2-2; D gene uncertain. CDR1 and CDR2 (germline): MNHNS, SASEGT. This CDR3 region has 13 residues. V shed 5 bases and J shed 6 bases, with 10 bases lying between them.